Presented here are 9 T cell receptor beta chains from one specimen sequenced in a study of blood T cell repertoires in COVID-19. The table came from immunoSEQ multiplex PCR; TCRdb's copy has only in-frame clones and leaves some out. The sample carries around 150,000 clones, roughly 73% recorded once. Sequencing was done on a sample of peripheral blood. The receptors originated from an older man with acute or convalescent COVID-19.

The rearrangement links TRBV27 to TRBJ1-5; no definite D call. The CDR3 loop spans 16 amino acids. The V end lost 6 bases, the J end lost 3 bases, and 18 bases lay between the germline ends. From germline, CDR1 is MNHEY and CDR2 SMNVEV (reference sequence). The CDR3 bases are TGTGCCAGCAGCCCGAATGGAGGACGGATCAATCAGCCCCAGCATTTT. Translated: CASSPNGGRINQPQHF.

V is TRBV10-2 and J is TRBJ1-1, with 9 bases identical to TRBD1. The V gene's germline CDR1 is WSHSY and CDR2 SAAADI. V lost 3 bases, J lost 6 bases, and 2 bases stayed unmatched. The CDR3 contains 13 residues. The CDR3 bases are TGCGCCAGCAGTGAACAGGGGGCTTCTGAAGCTTTCTTT. Its protein product is CASSEQGASEAFF.

V and J are TRBV2 and TRBJ2-5; tentative D call: TRBD2 (7 bases). The ends were cut back, 6 bases at V and 4 bases at J, with 15 bases in the middle. This CDR3 is 14 amino acids long. CDR1 is SNHLY and CDR2 is FYNNEI in the germline V gene. The CDR3 reads CASSKGGGTETQYF. CDR3 in DNA: TGTGCCAGCAGCAAAGGGGGGGGGACAGAGACCCAGTACTTC.

This clone has only one observation. The gene calls are TRBV3-1 (or the pseudogene TRBV3-2) and TRBJ1-5, with 7 bases fitting TRBD1. V shed 1 base, J shed 5 bases, and the junction held 5 bases outside the gene matches. Looked up from germline, CDR1 is LGHDT and CDR2 is YNNKEL (reference sequence). This CDR3 has 15 amino acids. For the CDR3, the DNA is TGTGCCAGCAGCCAAGTGTCAGGGGGTCATCAGCCCCAGCATTTT. It translates to CASSQVSGGHQPQHF.

A few counts support this clone. The chain employs TRBV2 and TRBJ2-3; tentative D call: TRBD2 (7 bases). V was clipped by 10 bases and J by 4 bases, with 18 bases between them. Germline-derived CDR1 and CDR2 are SNHLY and FYNNEI. The CDR3 loop spans 14 amino acids. In DNA, the CDR3 is TGTGCCATCGCGCCTGGCGGGGGCGCAGATACGCAGTATTTT. The encoded protein is CAIAPGGGADTQYF.

The genes are TRBV6-1 and TRBJ2-5; D is ambiguous. CDR1 and CDR2 from the germline V gene are MNHNS and SASEGT. This CDR3 comprises 13 residues. Trimming cost V 2 bases and J 3 bases, with 7 bases left between them. CDR3 sequence: CASSEIRKETQYF. CDR3 nucleotides: TGTGCCAGCAGTGAAATCAGGAAAGAGACCCAGTACTTC.

This rearrangement joins TRBV7-6 to TRBJ1-3; no definite D call. Per the germline V gene, CDR1 is SGHVS and CDR2 is FNYEAQ. V lost 5 bases to trimming and J lost 2 bases, with 13 bases between them. This CDR3 spans 15 amino acids. Written as DNA, the CDR3 is TGTGCCAGCAGCAGCCAAGACTCAACTGGAAACACCATATATTTT. Protein: CASSSQDSTGNTIYF. The entire variable domain, with the rest obtained from reference TRBV7-6 and TRBJ1-3, is as follows: GAGVSQSPRYKVTKRGQDVALRCDPISGHVSLYWYRQALGQGPEFLTYFNYEAQQDKSGLPNDRFSAERPEGSISTLTIQRTEQRDSAMYRCASSSQDSTGNTIYFGEGSWLTVV.

This chain joins TRBV5-4 and TRBJ2-5; TRBD2 matches 15 bases. This CDR3 is built from 16 residues. Germline V CDR1 and CDR2: SGHNT, YYREEE (reference sequence). The trim removed 3 bases at V and 5 bases at J, leaving 5 bases unmatched. CDR3 sequence (DNA): TGTGCCAGCAGCTCGTTCGGACTAGCGGGAGGGGAGACCCAGTACTTC. This sequence encodes CASSSFGLAGGETQYF. Using reference TRBV5-4 and TRBJ2-5 for the parts outside the CDR3, the full variable domain is ETGVTQSPTHLIKTRGQQVTLRCSSQSGHNTVSWYQQALGQGPQFIFQYYREEENGRGNFPPRFSGLQFPNYSSELNVNALELDDSALYLCASSSFGLAGGETQYFGPGTRLLVL.

The count of this clone is one. The J gene is TRBJ1-4, the V gene TRBV5-1; TRBD1 is a possible D gene (6 bases). V was clipped by 5 bases and J by 3 bases, with 11 bases between them. The CDR3 runs 14 residues. Germline CDR1 is SGHRS and CDR2 is YFSETQ. This chain's CDR3 is CASRETGPNEKLFF. The CDR3 nucleotides are TGCGCCAGCAGAGAGACAGGTCCTAATGAAAAACTGTTTTTT.